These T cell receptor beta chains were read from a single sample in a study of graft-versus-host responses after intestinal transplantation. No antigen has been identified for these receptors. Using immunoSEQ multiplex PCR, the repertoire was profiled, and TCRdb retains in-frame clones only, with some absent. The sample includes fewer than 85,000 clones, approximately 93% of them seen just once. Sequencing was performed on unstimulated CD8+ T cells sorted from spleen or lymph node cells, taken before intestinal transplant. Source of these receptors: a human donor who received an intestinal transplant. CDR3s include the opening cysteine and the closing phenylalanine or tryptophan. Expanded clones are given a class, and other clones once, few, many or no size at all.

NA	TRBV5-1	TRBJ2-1	CASSLAGVRSYNEQFF
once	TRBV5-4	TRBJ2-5	CASSLRGWGGEETQYF
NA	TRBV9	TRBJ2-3	CASSAHPSLTSGIRWTDTQYF
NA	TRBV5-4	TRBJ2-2	CASSSGVSGNTGELFF
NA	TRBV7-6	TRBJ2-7	CASSLGGTSGSSEQYF
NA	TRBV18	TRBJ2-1	CASSPQGRYNEQFF
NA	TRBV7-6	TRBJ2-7	CASSLAGGNEQYF
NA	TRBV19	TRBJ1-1	CASSIEQGNEAFF
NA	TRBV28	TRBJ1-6	CASSPNYNSPLHF
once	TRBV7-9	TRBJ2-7	CASSPGTASSYEQYF
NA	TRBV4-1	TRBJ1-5	CASSQDRGLGQPQHF
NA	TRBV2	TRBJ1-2	CASTDTGSYGYTF
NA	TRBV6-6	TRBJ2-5	CASSYSGRSTQYF
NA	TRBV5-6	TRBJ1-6	CASSPLAGHGGPLHF
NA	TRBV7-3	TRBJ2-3	CASSLGGGRVTDTQYF
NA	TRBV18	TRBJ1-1	CASSPQTGDGTEAFF
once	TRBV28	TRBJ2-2	CASSLGRAYTGELFF
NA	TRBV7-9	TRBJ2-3	CASSASGGNTDTQYF
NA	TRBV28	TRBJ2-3	CASSYTGTSADTQYF
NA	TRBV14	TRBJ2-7	CASSQDSSPTPYEQYF
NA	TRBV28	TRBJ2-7	CASRTRDHEQYF
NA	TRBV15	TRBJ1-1	CATSRREATEAFF
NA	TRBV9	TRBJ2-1	CASSTGTGRNEQFF
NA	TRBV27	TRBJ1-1	CASQLGVSDTEAFF
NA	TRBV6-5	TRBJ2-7	CASSYSTGYEQYF
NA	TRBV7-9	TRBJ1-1	CASSSSGFGAFF
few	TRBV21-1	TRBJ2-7	CASSKELEGTSGRRYEQYF
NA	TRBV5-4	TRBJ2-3	CASSLRDTTDTQYF
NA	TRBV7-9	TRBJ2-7	CASSATAESSYEQYF
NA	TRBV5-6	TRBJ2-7	CASSFGTGRPYEQYF
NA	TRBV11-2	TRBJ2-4	CASSLVGGSDAENIQYF
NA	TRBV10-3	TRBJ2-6	CATMGDGSNPSGANVLTF
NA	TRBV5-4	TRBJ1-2	CASGDVSNYGYTF
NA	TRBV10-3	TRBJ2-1	CAIGDGQEINEQFF
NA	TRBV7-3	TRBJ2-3	CASSQTSGTDTQYF
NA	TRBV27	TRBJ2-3	CASSLSRGAGDTQYF
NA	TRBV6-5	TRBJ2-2	CASSSRLAVGGELFF
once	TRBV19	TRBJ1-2	CASSWRDRGLDYGYTF
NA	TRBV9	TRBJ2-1	CASSVTELAGPYNEQFF
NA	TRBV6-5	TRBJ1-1	CAARAANTEAFF
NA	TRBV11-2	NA	CASSGGNYEQYF
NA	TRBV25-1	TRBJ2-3	CASSGDDGGSTDTQYF
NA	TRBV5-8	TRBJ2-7	CASSLGLGEQYF
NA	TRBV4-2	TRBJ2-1	CASSQDGPGLRGDNEQFF
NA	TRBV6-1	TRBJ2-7	CASSGEGYEQYF
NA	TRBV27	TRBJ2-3	CASSPPMGASTDTQYF
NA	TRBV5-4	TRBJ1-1	CASIKGNTEAFF
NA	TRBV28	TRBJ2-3	CASSQWPGTDTQYF
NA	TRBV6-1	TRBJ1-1	CASSGPEGAFF
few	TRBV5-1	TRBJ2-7	CASSLGALYEQYF
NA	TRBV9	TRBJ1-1	CASRVLTLENTEAFF
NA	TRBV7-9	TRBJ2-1	CASSLPGGPWDEQFF
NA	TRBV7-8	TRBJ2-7	CASSTRQGWTYEQYF
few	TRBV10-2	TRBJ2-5	CASSQETQYF
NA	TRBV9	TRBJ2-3	CASSIPTAGQSTDTQYF
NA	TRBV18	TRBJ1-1	CASSPTGVNTEAFF
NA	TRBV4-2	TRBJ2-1	CASSHTYNEQFF
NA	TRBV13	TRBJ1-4	CASSPEGGTPTNEKLFF
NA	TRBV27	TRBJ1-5	CASSLSIAQPQHF
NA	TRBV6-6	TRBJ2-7	CAGSRGGDYEQYF